Following are 29 T cell receptor beta chains from one sample sequenced in a study of CD8+ T cells in alopecia areata. cDNA serving as the sequencing template came from extracted, reverse transcribed RNA. Produced via immunoSEQ multiplex PCR; TCRdb's table is partial and in-frame only. The table lists more than 200,000 clones, roughly two thirds of them singletons, with approximately 1.2% in the top ten. The sequences come from CD4+ T cells sorted from blood, collected at week 0. The source is a human donor with alopecia areata.

This clone has just one count. The chain carries TRBV5-4 and TRBJ2-5; D ambiguous. The V and J ends lost 3 bases and 0 bases respectively, with 0 bases between them. CDR1 and CDR2 (germline): SGHNT, YYREEE (reference sequence). The CDR3 is 11 residues long. The CDR3 region is CASSYQETQYF. The CDR3 bases are TGTGCCAGCAGCTACCAAGAGACCCAGTACTTC.

The chain recombines TRBV27 with TRBJ1-3; TRBD1 aligns across 10 bases. Germline CDR1 MNHEY, CDR2 SMNVEV (reference sequence). V trimming: 6 bases; J trimming: 5 bases; junction bases outside the gene matches: 7. CDR3 length: 15 amino acids. CDR3 DNA sequence: TGTGCCAGCAGCCAAACGGGACAGGGGAGAAACACCATATATTTT. Translating gives CASSQTGQGRNTIYF.

This clone appeared a few times. V gene TRBV5-6 combines with J gene TRBJ2-1, with D perhaps TRBD1 (6 bases). There are 14 residues in the CDR3. V shed 4 bases and J shed 1 base, with 9 bases lying between them. Germline V gives CDR1 SGHDT, CDR2 YYEEEE. CDR3 DNA: TGTGCCAGCAGCCATGACAGGTCCTACAATGAGCAGTTCTTC. Translating gives CASSHDRSYNEQFF.

CDR3 nucleotide sequence: TGTGCCAGCAGTGAAGCGCTTAGGACGGCAGATACGCAGTATTTT. Translating it yields CASSEALRTADTQYF. This rearrangement joins TRBV2 to TRBJ2-3, with unresolved D. Trimming removed 0 bases from V and 4 bases from J, with 11 bases in between. The CDR3 contains 15 residues. The germline V gene encodes CDR1 SNHLY and CDR2 FYNNEI.

This sequence joins TRBV2 and TRBJ1-5; perhaps TRBD1 as D (6 bases). This CDR3 has 14 residues. V dropped 7 bases and J dropped 3 bases, with 13 bases sitting between them. Germline assignment: CDR1 SNHLY and CDR2 FYNNEI. CDR3 residues: CASKIGQFNQPQHF. For the CDR3, the DNA is TGTGCCAGCAAAATCGGACAGTTCAATCAGCCCCAGCATTTT.

The chain combines TRBV29-1 with TRBJ2-5; D is ambiguous. The ends were cut back, 2 bases at V and 1 base at J, with 8 bases in the middle. The CDR3 sequence is 13 residues long. Per the germline V gene, CDR1 is SQVTM and CDR2 is ANQGSEA. In DNA, the CDR3 is TGCAGCGTTGAAAGGCAGACCCAAGAGACCCAGTACTTC. Protein: CSVERQTQETQYF.

The chain is built from TRBV30 and TRBJ1-5; no reliable D call. V was cut by 1 base and J by 6 bases, with 10 bases left in between. CDR3 length: 13 residues. Per germline, CDR1 GTSNPN and CDR2 SVGIG (reference sequence). The CDR3 loop reads CAWSAQRSQPQHF. For the CDR3, the DNA is TGTGCCTGGAGTGCACAGCGGAGTCAGCCCCAGCATTTT.

The chain has TRBV5-1 and TRBJ2-5; the match to TRBD2 covers 8 bases. Germline values: CDR1 SGHRS, CDR2 YFSETQ. This CDR3 has 14 amino acids. The junction had 11 bases not matched to a gene; V was cut back by 6 bases and J by 7 bases. CDR3 sequence: CASNVAGQPGTQYF. The CDR3 DNA is TGCGCCAGCAATGTAGCGGGGCAACCGGGGACCCAGTACTTC.

The chain uses TRBV2 and TRBJ2-5; D possibly corresponds to TRBD2 (6 bases). From germline, CDR1 is SNHLY and CDR2 FYNNEI. The CDR3 has 13 residues. V was clipped by 6 bases and J by 5 bases, with 13 bases between them. The CDR3 here is CASSQGLAETQYF. The CDR3 DNA sequence: TGTGCCAGCAGCCAAGGGCTAGCGGAGACCCAGTACTTC.

As regards this clone: Other DNA sequences in this specimen translate into the identical CDR3. The gene calls are TRBV29-1 and TRBJ2-5, with 8 bases fitting TRBD1. The length of the CDR3 is 12 residues. In germline, CDR1 is SQVTM, CDR2 ANQGSEA. V dropped 6 bases and J dropped 3; count of bases not matched to a gene: 3. The CDR3: CSVGQGEETQYF. In nucleotides, the CDR3 is TGCAGCGTCGGACAGGGCGAAGAGACCCAGTACTTC. Looking up the rest from reference TRBV29-1 and TRBJ2-5 gives the full variable domain: SAVISQKPSRDICQRGTSLTIQCQVDSQVTMMFWYRQQPGQSLTLIATANQGSEATYESGFVIDKFPISRPNLTFSTLTVSNMSPEDSSIYLCSVGQGEETQYFGPGTRLLVL.

This clone was seen a handful of times. The chain is built from TRBV20-1 and TRBJ2-2; no firm D call. Germline V gene sequence: CDR1 DFQATT, CDR2 SNEGSKA (reference sequence). The CDR3 runs to 11 residues. V dropped 6 bases and J dropped 6 bases, with 8 bases sitting between them. In nucleotides, the CDR3 is TGCAGTGCCACCATGGCCGGGGAGCTGTTTTTT. Translated, it gives CSATMAGELFF.

The CDR3 spells CASSDRGPTDTQYF. The CDR3 nucleotides read TGTGCCAGCAGCGACAGGGGACCCACAGATACGCAGTATTTT. The rearrangement joins TRBV25-1 to TRBJ2-3; 8 positions match TRBD1. V shed 6 bases and J 2 bases; nucleotides not matched to a gene: 4. The CDR3 is made up of 14 amino acids. CDR1 MGHDK and CDR2 SYGVNS come from the germline V gene.

The V call is TRBV6-5, the J call TRBJ2-7; the D is unclear. V lost 0 bases and J lost 0, with 6 bases in between. Germline loops: CDR1 MNHEY, CDR2 SVGAGI. The CDR3 loop spans 14 amino acids. The CDR3 region is CASSYSLGSYEQYF. CDR3 sequence (DNA): TGTGCCAGCAGTTACTCCCTGGGCTCCTACGAGCAGTACTTC.

The gene calls are TRBV10-2 and TRBJ1-1; TRBD1 aligns across 7 bases. Per germline, CDR1 WSHSY and CDR2 SAAADI. CDR3 size: 15 residues. V was clipped by 6 bases and J by 5 bases; unmatched bases: 12. The CDR3 DNA reads as TGCGCCAGCAGGCGCGGGACAGCGCCCGGAACTGAAGCTTTCTTT. This encodes CASRRGTAPGTEAFF.

V is TRBV15 and J is TRBJ2-1, with TRBD2 matching over 9 bases. The CDR3 length is 16 residues. V lost 5 bases and J lost 3; bases outside the gene matches: 8. Germline CDR1 is LNHNV and CDR2 is YYDKDF (reference sequence). The CDR3 sequence: CATSGVVAGVYNEQFF. The CDR3 DNA is TGTGCCACCAGCGGCGTCGTAGCGGGGGTCTACAATGAGCAGTTCTTC. The full variable domain, with the rest looked up from reference TRBV15 and TRBJ2-1, is DAMVIQNPRYQVTQFGKPVTLSCSQTLNHNVMYWYQQKSSQAPKLLFHYYDKDFNNEADTPDNFQSRRPNTSFCFLDIRSPGLGDTAMYLCATSGVVAGVYNEQFFGPGTRLTVL.

The chain links TRBV6-1 to TRBJ2-2, with D possibly matching TRBD2 (7 bases). CDR3 length: 17 amino acids. V dropped 1 base and J dropped 3 bases, with 15 bases sitting between them. In germline, CDR1 is MNHNS, CDR2 SASEGT. The CDR3 DNA sequence: TGTGCCAGCAGTGAAGTTGGAGGGAGGGGGGACACCGGGGAGCTGTTTTTT. Its translation is CASSEVGGRGDTGELFF.

J is TRBJ2-5 and V is TRBV15; D is unclear. V was pared by 1 base and J by 2 bases, with 11 bases between. CDR1 LNHNV and CDR2 YYDKDF come from the germline V gene (reference sequence). The length of the CDR3 is 15 residues. The CDR3 DNA reads as TGTGCCACCAGCAGAGGGGGAACCGGTCAAGAGACCCAGTACTTC. This codes for CATSRGGTGQETQYF.

The chain is built from TRBV30 and TRBJ2-3; TRBD1 matches at 9 bases. The CDR3 runs 14 residues. The J segment lost 4 bases and the V segment lost 4 bases, leaving 6 bases of the junction unmatched. Per germline, CDR1 GTSNPN and CDR2 SVGIG (reference sequence). The CDR3 protein is CAWNRGRGADTQYF. The CDR3 DNA follows: TGTGCCTGGAACAGGGGGCGGGGTGCAGATACGCAGTATTTT.

The chain combines TRBV30 with TRBJ2-3; D remains unclear. The V end was cut by 4 bases, the J end by 2 bases, with 4 bases between. Looked up from germline, CDR1 is GTSNPN and CDR2 is SVGIG (reference sequence). The CDR3 spans 11 residues. CDR3 protein: CAWTNTDTQYF. Here the CDR3 DNA reads TGTGCCTGGACCAACACAGATACGCAGTATTTT.

The chain joins TRBV25-1 to TRBJ2-1; unclear D gene. The germline gives CDR1 MGHDK, CDR2 SYGVNS. The CDR3 is made up of 14 amino acids. The V gene lost 4 bases and the J gene lost 5 bases, with 12 bases spanning the gap. CDR3 in DNA: TGTGCCAGCAGTGGATTCGATGTTAACAATGAGCAGTTCTTC. Its protein product is CASSGFDVNNEQFF.

The chain joins TRBV5-6 to TRBJ1-2, with TRBD1 as a possible D gene (6 bases). V was clipped by 4 bases and J by 7 bases, with 17 bases between them. The CDR3 is made up of 14 amino acids. CDR1 is SGHDT and CDR2 is YYEEEE in the germline V gene. The CDR3: CASSPRGGEVGYTF. DNA of the CDR3: TGTGCCAGCAGCCCGCGGGGGGGCGAAGTTGGCTACACCTTC.

The gene calls are TRBV5-1 and TRBJ2-1; D assignment may be TRBD1 or TRBD2 (5 bases each). V lost 4 bases and J lost 5, with 10 bases in between. The CDR3 has 13 amino acids. Per the germline V gene, CDR1 is SGHRS and CDR2 is YFSETQ. CDR3 sequence reads: CASSRDPDNEQFF. In DNA, the CDR3 is TGCGCCAGCAGCCGGGACCCAGACAATGAGCAGTTCTTC.

The chain carries TRBV9 and TRBJ2-3; 7 nucleotides match TRBD1. The germline V gene encodes CDR1 SGDLS and CDR2 YYNGEE. CDR3 length: 15 amino acids. The junction had 8 bases not matched to a gene; V was cut back by 0 bases and J by 7 bases. The DNA for the CDR3 is TGTGCCAGCAGCGTAGGTGGACAGGCGACCAATACGCAGTATTTT. Protein product: CASSVGGQATNTQYF.

The V gene is TRBV7-2, the J gene TRBJ2-7, with 7 bases that match TRBD2. V dropped 5 bases and J dropped 2; count of bases not matched to a gene: 15. Germline values: CDR1 SGHTA, CDR2 FQGNSA. This CDR3 has 17 residues. Written as DNA, the CDR3 is TGTGCCAGCAGCCGCACGCCCCCGCGGGGGACTCCCTACGAGCAGTACTTC. It encodes CASSRTPPRGTPYEQYF.

V is TRBV9 and J is TRBJ2-1, with D perhaps matching TRBD1 or TRBD2 (5 bases each). CDR3 length: 15 residues. Looked up from germline, CDR1 is SGDLS and CDR2 is YYNGEE. V lost 0 bases and J 2 bases, leaving 9 bases between the germline ends. In nucleotides, the CDR3 is TGTGCCAGCAGCGTAGCCAGGGACGCCTACAATGAGCAGTTCTTC. Translated: CASSVARDAYNEQFF.

This clone has more than one count but fewer than ten. The chain is built from TRBV5-6 and TRBJ2-5; D ambiguous. V was trimmed by 1 base and J by 2 bases, leaving 6 bases between them. Germline assignment: CDR1 SGHDT and CDR2 YYEEEE. This CDR3 has 13 amino acids. In DNA form, the CDR3 reads TGTGCCAGCAGCTTGTGGCTACAAGAGACCCAGTACTTC. Amino acids: CASSLWLQETQYF.

This CDR3 is CASGGRPGELFF. As DNA, the CDR3 is TGCGCCAGCGGGGGCCGCCCCGGGGAGCTGTTTTTT. The gene calls are TRBV5-1 and TRBJ2-2, with D possibly being TRBD1 (6 bases). Trimming took off 7 bases at V and 6 bases at J, with 10 bases between the two ends. Germline V gene data show CDR1 as SGHRS and CDR2 as YFSETQ. The CDR3 covers 12 residues.

The table lists this clone with a count of one. V usage is TRBV5-4 and J usage is TRBJ2-3, with D hard to call. This CDR3 spans 14 amino acids. Germline values: CDR1 SGHNT, CDR2 YYREEE (reference sequence). The ends were cut back, 4 bases at V and 4 bases at J, with 13 bases in the middle. The CDR3 is CASSPILSPDTQYF. CDR3 in DNA: TGTGCCAGCAGCCCCATTCTCAGTCCAGATACGCAGTATTTT. Full variable domain (remainder filled in from reference TRBV5-4 and TRBJ2-3): ETGVTQSPTHLIKTRGQQVTLRCSSQSGHNTVSWYQQALGQGPQFIFQYYREEENGRGNFPPRFSGLQFPNYSSELNVNALELDDSALYLCASSPILSPDTQYFGPGTRLTVL.

The chain uses TRBV30 and TRBJ1-2, with a tentative D call TRBD1 (6 bases). V lost 5 bases to trimming and J lost 8 bases, with 18 bases between them. Germline V lookup: CDR1 GTSNPN, CDR2 SVGIG (reference sequence). The CDR3 totals 13 residues. The CDR3 loop reads CAWGPGHQKGYTF. The DNA of the CDR3 is TGTGCCTGGGGACCGGGACACCAGAAGGGCTACACCTTC.